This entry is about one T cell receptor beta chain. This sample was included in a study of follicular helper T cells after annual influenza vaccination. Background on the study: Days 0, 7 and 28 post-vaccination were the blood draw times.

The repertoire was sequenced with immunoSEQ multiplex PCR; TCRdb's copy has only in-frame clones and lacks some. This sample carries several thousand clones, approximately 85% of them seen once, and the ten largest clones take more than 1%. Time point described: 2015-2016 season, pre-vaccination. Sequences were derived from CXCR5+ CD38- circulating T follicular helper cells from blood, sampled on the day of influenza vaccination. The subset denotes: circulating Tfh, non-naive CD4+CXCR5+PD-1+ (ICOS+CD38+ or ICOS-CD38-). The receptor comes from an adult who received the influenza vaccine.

The CDR3 nucleotides read TGTGCCAGCAGCTTGGACAGGGGAAACACTGAAGCTTTCTTT. Amino acid sequence: CASSLDRGNTEAFF. The chain combines TRBV5-4 with TRBJ1-1, with 7 bases identical to TRBD1. This CDR3 region has 14 residues. In germline, CDR1 is SGHNT, CDR2 YYREEE (reference sequence). Trimming cost V 0 bases and J 2 bases; bases outside gene matches: 1.